The 28 T cell receptor beta chains presented below share a single source sample, sequenced in a study of graft-versus-host responses after intestinal transplantation. Graft-derived tissue was subjected to processing to liberate intraepithelial and lamina propria lymphocytes. Method: immunoSEQ multiplex PCR; TCRdb's copy keeps in-frame clones and lacks some. This sample yields 22,000 or so clones, of which around 78% are seen a single time; around 3.3% belongs to the top ten. This specimen consisted of ileum tissue, obtained 12 days after intestinal transplant. The receptors come from a human patient who received an intestinal transplant, so some T cells may come from the graft donor.

This chain links TRBV21-1 with TRBJ2-6; the table's D call, TRBD2, was not checked against the DNA. TRBV21-1 is an annotated pseudogene. There are 14 residues in the CDR3. The CDR3 DNA follows: TGTGCCAGCAGCAACGGGTTTGGGGCCAACGTCCTGACTTTC. Translated: CASSNGFGANVLTF.

The rearrangement links TRBV28 to TRBJ1-1; 8 nucleotides match TRBD1. This CDR3 region has 14 residues. V shed 5 bases and J 4 bases; nucleotides not matched to a gene: 6. Germline CDR1 reads MDHEN; CDR2 reads SYDVKM. The CDR3 here is CASSPPTGGTEAFF. The CDR3 coding sequence is TGTGCCAGCAGTCCCCCCACAGGGGGCACTGAAGCTTTCTTT.

The chain carries TRBV7-9 and TRBJ2-7; 10 nucleotides line up with TRBD1. This CDR3 spans 14 amino acids. Germline V gene data show CDR1 as SEHNR and CDR2 as FQNEAQ (reference sequence). Losses at the gene ends were 1 base for V and 7 bases for J; bases not matched to a gene: 4. The CDR3 DNA follows: TGTGCCAGCAGCTTAGGGACAGGGGGAAGAGAGCAGTACTTC. Protein sequence: CASSLGTGGREQYF.

CDR3 protein: CASTLAGGGGETQYF. In DNA form, the CDR3 reads TGTGCCAGCACCCTAGCGGGAGGAGGTGGGGAGACCCAGTACTTC. The gene calls are TRBV28 and TRBJ2-5; 11 bases map to TRBD2. V gave up 7 bases and J gave up 5 bases; unmatched junction bases: 9. The CDR3 extends over 15 amino acids. The V gene's germline CDR1 is MDHEN and CDR2 SYDVKM. Combining the CDR3 with reference TRBV28 and TRBJ2-5 gives the whole variable domain DVKVTQSSRYLVKRTGEKVFLECVQDMDHENMFWYRQDPGLGLRLIYFSYDVKMKEKGDIPEGYSVSREKKERFSLILESASTNQTSMYLCASTLAGGGGETQYFGPGTRLLVL.

The chain combines TRBV6-1 with TRBJ2-7, with 7 nucleotides matching TRBD1. CDR1 is MNHNS, CDR2 SASEGT, per germline. Losses at the gene ends were 4 bases for V and 10 bases for J; bases not matched to a gene: 4. The CDR3 sequence is 11 residues long. The DNA for the CDR3 is TGTGCCAGCAGTGCCGGGACAGACCAGTACTTC. This sequence encodes CASSAGTDQYF.

The rearrangement uses TRBV19 and TRBJ2-6; D unresolved. There are 15 residues in the CDR3. The V end lost 7 bases, the J end lost 0 bases, and 10 bases lay between the germline ends. From germline, CDR1 is LNHDA and CDR2 SQIVND (reference sequence). The CDR3 nucleotides read TGTGCCAGTACCCTTTTTAACTCTGGGGCCAACGTCCTGACTTTC. It codes for CASTLFNSGANVLTF.

This chain joins TRBV7-6 and TRBJ2-2; a weak D match, TRBD2 (6 bases). Trimming cost V 5 bases and J 9 bases, with 13 bases left between them. CDR1 is SGHVS and CDR2 is FNYEAQ in the germline V gene. CDR3 length equals 13 residues. As DNA, the CDR3 is TGTGCCAGCAGCAGCATGACTAGTTGGGAGCTGTTTTTT. This codes for CASSSMTSWELFF.

This rearrangement joins TRBV4-1 to TRBJ2-3, with TRBD2 matching 11 bases. CDR1 is MGHRA and CDR2 is YSYEKL in the germline V gene. The CDR3 spans 16 residues. Germline trimming cut 5 bases from V and 3 bases from J; bases unmatched to any gene: 7. The CDR3 region has the DNA TGCGCCAGCAGCGACACCAGGACTAGCGGGACAGATACGCAGTATTTT. Amino acid sequence: CASSDTRTSGTDTQYF.

This chain uses TRBV5-1 with TRBJ1-2; D call uncertain. This CDR3 region has 13 residues. Trimming stripped 0 bases from V and 5 bases from J, with 8 bases between. The V gene's germline CDR1 is SGHRS and CDR2 YFSETQ. The CDR3 region is CASSLAGDYGYTF. The CDR3 DNA reads TGCGCCAGCAGCTTGGCCGGTGATTATGGCTACACCTTC.

This clone was found once. This chain joins TRBV11-2 and TRBJ2-7; 10 nucleotides match TRBD2. The V segment lost 5 bases and the J segment 3 bases; nucleotides outside the gene matches: 13. Per germline, CDR1 SGHAT and CDR2 FQNNGV. CDR3 length equals 17 residues. This chain's CDR3 is CASSDSTLAGVVYEQYF. The CDR3 DNA sequence: TGTGCCAGCAGCGACTCCACGCTAGCGGGAGTTGTCTACGAGCAGTACTTC.

Only one count was recorded for this clone. For the CDR3, the DNA is TGTGCCAGCAGTTACGGGACAGGGAACACTGAAGCTTTCTTT. It encodes CASSYGTGNTEAFF. This chain uses TRBV6-5 with TRBJ1-1; 8 bases agree with TRBD1. The junction had 0 bases not matched to a gene; V was cut back by 2 bases and J by 1 base. Germline V gene lookup returns CDR1 MNHEY and CDR2 SVGAGI. The CDR3 sequence is 14 residues long.

The chain combines TRBV6-6 with TRBJ1-2; TRBD1 is a possible D gene (5 bases). Germline loops: CDR1 MNHNY, CDR2 SVGAGI (reference sequence). The CDR3 has 14 residues. Trimming removed 6 bases from V and 4 bases from J, with 15 bases in between. The CDR3 nucleotides read TGTGCCAGCAGCCGGACACCAACTCCCTATGGCTACACCTTC. Translation gives CASSRTPTPYGYTF.

The V call is TRBV15, the J call TRBJ2-1; possible D gene TRBD2, 6 bases. Trimming left V 8 bases short and J 0 bases short, with 14 bases between. The CDR3 loop spans 15 amino acids. Germline V gene data show CDR1 as LNHNV and CDR2 as YYDKDF (reference sequence). The CDR3 region has the DNA TGTGCCACCCGCCGGGACTTGAGCTCCTACAATGAGCAGTTCTTC. Encoded protein: CATRRDLSSYNEQFF. The full variable domain, in which reference TRBV15 and TRBJ2-1 provide the parts outside the CDR3, is DAMVIQNPRYQVTQFGKPVTLSCSQTLNHNVMYWYQQKSSQAPKLLFHYYDKDFNNEADTPDNFQSRRPNTSFCFLDIRSPGLGDTAMYLCATRRDLSSYNEQFFGPGTRLTVL.

This chain links TRBV7-6 with TRBJ2-3, with D perhaps matching TRBD2 (5 bases). V was trimmed by 5 bases and J by 1 base, leaving 16 bases between them. Germline assignment: CDR1 SGHVS and CDR2 FNYEAQ. The CDR3 totals 16 residues. Here the CDR3 DNA reads TGTGCCAGCAGCCCCTGGGCGGGTCCTCGCACAGATACGCAGTATTTT. It encodes CASSPWAGPRTDTQYF.

The J gene is TRBJ2-7, the V gene TRBV27, with 7 bases identical to TRBD2. V lost 3 bases and J lost 2; bases outside the gene matches: 4. The CDR3 is 14 residues long. Germline CDR1 and CDR2: MNHEY and SMNVEV (reference sequence). This CDR3 reads CASSFGGGPYEQYF. CDR3 coding DNA: TGTGCCAGCAGTTTCGGCGGGGGTCCCTACGAGCAGTACTTC.

This clone was found a few times. This sequence joins TRBV4-1 and TRBJ1-2; TRBD1 might be the D (5 bases). V was trimmed by 1 base and J by 4 bases, leaving 13 bases between them. CDR1 MGHRA and CDR2 YSYEKL come from the germline V gene. The CDR3 covers 15 residues. The CDR3 here is CASSQGEGPLYGYTF. The DNA of the CDR3 is TGCGCCAGCAGCCAAGGGGAGGGGCCCCTCTATGGCTACACCTTC.

The rearrangement links TRBV14 to TRBJ2-3, with 7 nucleotides matching TRBD2. Germline CDR1 SGHDN, CDR2 FVKESK. The V and J ends lost 5 bases and 3 bases, in that order; junction bases with no gene match: 5. The CDR3 length is 14 residues. CDR3 residues: CASSLGGVTDTQYF. The CDR3 DNA reads TGTGCCAGCAGCTTGGGGGGGGTGACAGATACGCAGTATTTT.

V gene TRBV5-1 combines with J gene TRBJ1-5; TRBD1 agrees at 8 bases. Per the germline V gene, CDR1 is SGHRS and CDR2 is YFSETQ. CDR3 length equals 14 residues. The trim removed 4 bases at V and 7 bases at J, leaving 7 bases unmatched. Here the CDR3 reads CASSTGQGGQPQHF. The CDR3 nucleotides are TGCGCCAGCAGCACCGGACAGGGCGGGCAGCCCCAGCATTTT.

The genes are TRBV7-3 and TRBJ2-7; TRBD2 matches at 9 bases. Germline CDR1 reads SGHTA; CDR2 reads FQGTGA. The ends lost 2 bases at V and 3 bases at J; junction bases unmatched: 5. This CDR3 is 15 amino acids long. The CDR3, as DNA: TGTGCCAGCAGCTTAGGTCTAGCGGGAATCTACGAGCAGTACTTC. It yields the protein CASSLGLAGIYEQYF. The full variable domain, rest sourced from reference TRBV7-3 and TRBJ2-7, is GAGVSQTPSNKVTEKGKYVELRCDPISGHTALYWYRQSLGQGPEFLIYFQGTGAADDSGLPNDRFFAVRPEGSVSTLKIQRTERGDSAVYLCASSLGLAGIYEQYFGPGTRLTVT.

This chain uses TRBV7-2 with TRBJ1-1; D is perhaps TRBD1 (5 bases). The V and J ends lost 2 bases and 4 bases respectively, with 17 bases between them. CDR3 size: 16 residues. CDR1 SGHTA and CDR2 FQGNSA come from the germline V gene. CDR3 residues: CASSLNAFGGSTEAFF. The CDR3 DNA follows: TGTGCCAGCAGCTTAAACGCCTTCGGGGGGAGCACTGAAGCTTTCTTT.

J is TRBJ2-5 and V is TRBV11-3, with D perhaps matching TRBD1 (6 bases). The CDR3 totals 16 residues. Germline values: CDR1 SGHNT, CDR2 YENEEA. Trimming took off 5 bases at V and 5 bases at J, with 21 bases between the two ends. The CDR3 is CASSPGPVQGYETQYF. The CDR3 DNA reads as TGTGCCAGCAGCCCCGGGCCTGTGCAGGGGTACGAGACCCAGTACTTC.

As to this clone: At one end, the junction sequence differs from germline, possibly due to a read error. V and J are TRBV11-2 and TRBJ2-2; TRBD2 matches at 8 bases. The CDR3 is 17 amino acids. Germline V lookup: CDR1 SGHAT, CDR2 FQNNGV. The CDR3 is CASRLGLAIFEGGELFF. The CDR3 region has the DNA TGTGCCAGCAGATTAGGACTAGCCATCTTCGAGGGCGGGGAGCTGTTTTTT.

This chain connects TRBV7-9 to TRBJ2-1; TRBD2 agrees at 8 bases. The trim removed 1 base at V and 10 bases at J, leaving 6 bases unmatched. CDR3 size: 14 residues. Germline V gene lookup returns CDR1 SEHNR and CDR2 FQNEAQ (reference sequence). The DNA of the CDR3 is TGTGCCAGCAGCTTAGTTGGACTAGCCCACGAGCAGTTCTTC. Translated: CASSLVGLAHEQFF.

The chain recombines TRBV5-1 with TRBJ2-5, with 10 bases lining up with TRBD2. The germline gives CDR1 SGHRS, CDR2 YFSETQ. Trimming removed 0 bases from V and 5 bases from J; junction bases left unmatched: 4. The CDR3 has 15 amino acids. For the CDR3, the DNA is TGCGCCAGCAGCTTGGCCGCTAGCGGGAGCGAGACCCAGTACTTC. Translation gives CASSLAASGSETQYF.

The rearrangement links TRBV5-4 to TRBJ2-6; D is undetermined. Deletions cut 0 bases from V and 3 bases from J, with 4 bases between. Germline loops: CDR1 SGHNT, CDR2 YYREEE (reference sequence). The CDR3 sequence is 14 residues long. CDR3 in amino acids: CASSLAYGANVLTF. CDR3 in DNA: TGTGCCAGCAGCTTGGCCTATGGGGCCAACGTCCTGACTTTC.

The chain carries TRBV11-2 and TRBJ2-3; a possible D gene is TRBD1 (5 bases). The V and J ends lost 3 bases and 2 bases respectively, with 12 bases between them. Per germline, CDR1 SGHAT and CDR2 FQNNGV. The CDR3 spans 15 residues. The CDR3 region has the DNA TGTGCCAGCAGCTTCATTCAGGGATACACAGATACGCAGTATTTT. It encodes CASSFIQGYTDTQYF.

The rearrangement joins TRBV29-1 to TRBJ1-2; 8 bases line up with TRBD1. The CDR3 is 12 amino acids. Germline V gene sequence: CDR1 SQVTM, CDR2 ANQGSEA. V was pared by 6 bases and J by 3 bases, with 3 bases of the junction left unmatched. Here the CDR3 reads CSVLGQDYGYTF. As DNA, the CDR3 is TGCAGCGTCCTGGGACAGGACTATGGCTACACCTTC.

J is TRBJ2-7 and V is TRBV7-2; 9 bases are shared with TRBD2. This CDR3 is 15 amino acids long. J lost 6 bases, V lost 2 bases, and 8 bases had no gene match. Looked up from germline, CDR1 is SGHTA and CDR2 is FQGNSA. CDR3 region: CASSLFRGGALEQYF. The DNA of the CDR3 is TGTGCCAGCAGCTTATTCCGCGGGGGGGCTCTCGAGCAGTACTTC.